This paragraph reports one TCR beta chain. The CDR3 is 16 amino acids. The junction had 8 bases not matched to a gene; V was cut back by 2 bases and J by 3 bases. Germline lookup yields CDR1 MNHNS and CDR2 SASEGT. The protocol was immunoSEQ multiplex PCR, while the TCRdb copy is restricted to in-frame clones and leaves out a portion. Of hundreds of thousands of clones in the sample, approximately 85% were seen once. The data were taken from a study of blood T cell repertoires in COVID-19. This chain joins TRBV6-1 and TRBJ2-5, with 8 nucleotides matching TRBD1. This receptor was obtained from a man aged 50-60 years with COVID-19, enrolled during active disease. What was sequenced was peripheral blood. CDR3 residues: CASSEWAGGGEETQYF. CDR3 nucleotides: TGTGCCAGCAGTGAATGGGCAGGGGGCGGGGAAGAGACCCAGTACTTC.